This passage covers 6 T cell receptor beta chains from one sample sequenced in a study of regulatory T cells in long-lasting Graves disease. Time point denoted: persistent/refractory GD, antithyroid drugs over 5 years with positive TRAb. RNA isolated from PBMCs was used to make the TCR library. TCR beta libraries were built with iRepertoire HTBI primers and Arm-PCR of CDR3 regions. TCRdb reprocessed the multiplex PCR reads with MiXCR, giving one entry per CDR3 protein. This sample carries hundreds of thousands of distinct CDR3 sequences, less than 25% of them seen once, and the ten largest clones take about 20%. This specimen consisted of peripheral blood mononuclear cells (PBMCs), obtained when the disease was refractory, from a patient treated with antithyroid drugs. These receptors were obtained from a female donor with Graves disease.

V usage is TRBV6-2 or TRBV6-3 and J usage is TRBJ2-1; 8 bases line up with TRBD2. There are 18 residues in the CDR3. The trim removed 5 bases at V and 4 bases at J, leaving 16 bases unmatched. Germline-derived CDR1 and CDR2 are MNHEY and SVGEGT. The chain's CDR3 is CASSPGSTGGGGYNEQFF. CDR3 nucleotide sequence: TGTGCCAGCAGTCCCGGGAGTACGGGAGGGGGGGGTTACAATGAGCAGTTCTTC.

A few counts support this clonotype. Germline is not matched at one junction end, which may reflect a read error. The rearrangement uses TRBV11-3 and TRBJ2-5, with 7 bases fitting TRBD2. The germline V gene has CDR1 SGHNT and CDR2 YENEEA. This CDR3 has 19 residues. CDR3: CASSLESSGPPGRGETQYF. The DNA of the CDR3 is TGTGCCAGCAGCCTAGAGTCTAGCGGCCCCCCGGGCCGCGGTGAGACCCAGTACTTC.

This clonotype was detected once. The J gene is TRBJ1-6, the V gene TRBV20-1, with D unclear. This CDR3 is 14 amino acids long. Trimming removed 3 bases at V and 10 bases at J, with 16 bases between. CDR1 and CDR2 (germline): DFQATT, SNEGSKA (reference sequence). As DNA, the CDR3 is TGCAGTGCTAGTGGAGGGTCATCCAACTCACCCCTCCACTTT. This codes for CSASGGSSNSPLHF.

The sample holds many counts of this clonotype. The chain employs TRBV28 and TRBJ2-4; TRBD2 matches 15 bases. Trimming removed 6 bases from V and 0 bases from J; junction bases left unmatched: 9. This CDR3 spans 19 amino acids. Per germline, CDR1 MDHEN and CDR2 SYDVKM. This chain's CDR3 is CASRSGLAGGILAKNIQYF. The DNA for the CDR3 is TGTGCCAGCAGATCCGGACTAGCGGGAGGGATTCTAGCCAAAAACATTCAGTACTTC.

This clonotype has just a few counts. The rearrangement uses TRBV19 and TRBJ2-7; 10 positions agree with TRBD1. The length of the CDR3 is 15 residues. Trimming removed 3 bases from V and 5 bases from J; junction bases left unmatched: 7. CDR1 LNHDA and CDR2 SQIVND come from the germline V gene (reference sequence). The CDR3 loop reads CASSISRDRGHEQYF. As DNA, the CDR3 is TGTGCCAGTAGTATCTCCCGGGACAGGGGACACGAGCAGTACTTC.

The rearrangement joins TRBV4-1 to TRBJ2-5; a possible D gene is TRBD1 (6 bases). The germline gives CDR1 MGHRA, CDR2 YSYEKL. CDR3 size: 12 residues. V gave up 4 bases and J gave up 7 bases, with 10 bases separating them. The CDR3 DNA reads TGCGCCAGCAGCCCTACAGGGTTGACCCAGTACTTC. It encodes CASSPTGLTQYF.